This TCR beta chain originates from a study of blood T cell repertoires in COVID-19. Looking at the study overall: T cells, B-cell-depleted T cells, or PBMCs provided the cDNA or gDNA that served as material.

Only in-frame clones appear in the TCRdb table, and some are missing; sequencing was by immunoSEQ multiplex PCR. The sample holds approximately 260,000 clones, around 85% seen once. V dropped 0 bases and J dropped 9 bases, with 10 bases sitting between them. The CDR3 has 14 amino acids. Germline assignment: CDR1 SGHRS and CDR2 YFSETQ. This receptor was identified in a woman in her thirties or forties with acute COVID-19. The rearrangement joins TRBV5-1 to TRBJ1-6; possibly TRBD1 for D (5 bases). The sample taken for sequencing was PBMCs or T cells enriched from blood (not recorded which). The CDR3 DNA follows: TGCGCCAGCAGCTTGGAGGGGATGGGTTCACCCCTCCACTTT. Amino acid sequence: CASSLEGMGSPLHF.